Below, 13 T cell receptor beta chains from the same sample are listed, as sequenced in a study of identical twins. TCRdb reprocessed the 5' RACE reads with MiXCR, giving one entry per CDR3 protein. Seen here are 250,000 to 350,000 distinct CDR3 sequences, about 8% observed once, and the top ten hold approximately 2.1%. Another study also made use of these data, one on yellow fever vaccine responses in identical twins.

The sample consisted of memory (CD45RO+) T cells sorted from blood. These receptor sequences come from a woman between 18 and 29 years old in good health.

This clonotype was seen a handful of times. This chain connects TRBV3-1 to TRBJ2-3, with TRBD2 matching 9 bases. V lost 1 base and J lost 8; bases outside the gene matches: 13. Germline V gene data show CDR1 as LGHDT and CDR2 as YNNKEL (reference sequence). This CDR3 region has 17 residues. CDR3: CASSQAWVAGAGGTQYF. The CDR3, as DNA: TGTGCCAGCAGCCAAGCTTGGGTAGCGGGGGCTGGGGGTACGCAGTATTTT.

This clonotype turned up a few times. This CDR3 reads CSAGQGIAEQYF. CDR3 DNA: TGCAGCGCCGGACAGGGAATCGCCGAGCAGTACTTC. The rearrangement links TRBV29-1 to TRBJ2-7, with 8 bases aligning to TRBD1. Trimming took 7 bases from V and 6 from J; bases not matched to a gene: 8. The CDR3 is 12 amino acids. CDR1 is SQVTM, CDR2 ANQGSEA, per germline.

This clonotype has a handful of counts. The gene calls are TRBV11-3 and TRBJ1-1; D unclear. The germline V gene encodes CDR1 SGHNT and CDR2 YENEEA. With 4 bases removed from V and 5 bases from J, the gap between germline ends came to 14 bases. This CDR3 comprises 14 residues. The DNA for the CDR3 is TGTGCCAGCAGCTCCGCCTTAGGTCCGACTGAAGCTTTCTTT. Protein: CASSSALGPTEAFF.

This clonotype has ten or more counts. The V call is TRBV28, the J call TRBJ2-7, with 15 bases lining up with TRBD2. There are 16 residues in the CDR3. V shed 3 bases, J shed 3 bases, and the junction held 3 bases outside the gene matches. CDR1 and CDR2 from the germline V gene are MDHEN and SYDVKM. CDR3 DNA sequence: TGTGCCAGCAGTTTCCGGGGACTAGCGGGAGGCTACGAGCAGTACTTC. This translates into CASSFRGLAGGYEQYF.

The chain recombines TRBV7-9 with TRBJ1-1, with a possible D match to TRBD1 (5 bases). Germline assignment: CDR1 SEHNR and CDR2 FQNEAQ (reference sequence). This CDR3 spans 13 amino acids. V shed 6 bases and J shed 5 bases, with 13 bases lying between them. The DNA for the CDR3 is TGTGCCAGCAGGAGGGGTGCTGGGACTGAAGCTTTCTTT. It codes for CASRRGAGTEAFF. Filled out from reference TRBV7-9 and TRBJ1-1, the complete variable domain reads DTGVSQNPRHKITKRGQNVTFRCDPISEHNRLYWYRQTLGQGPEFLTYFQNEAQLEKSRLLSDRFSAERPKGSFSTLEIQRTEQGDSAMYLCASRRGAGTEAFFGQGTRLTVV.

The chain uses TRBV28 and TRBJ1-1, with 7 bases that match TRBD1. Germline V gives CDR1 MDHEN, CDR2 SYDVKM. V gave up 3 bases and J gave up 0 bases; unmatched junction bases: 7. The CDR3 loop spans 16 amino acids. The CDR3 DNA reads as TGTGCCAGCAGTTTGGGGGACAGATCTTTGAACACTGAAGCTTTCTTT. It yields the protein CASSLGDRSLNTEAFF.

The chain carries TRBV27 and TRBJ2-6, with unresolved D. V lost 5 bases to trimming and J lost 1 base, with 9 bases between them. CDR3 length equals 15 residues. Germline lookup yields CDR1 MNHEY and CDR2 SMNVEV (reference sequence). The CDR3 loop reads CASSTYGSGANVLTF. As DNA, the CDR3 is TGTGCCAGCAGTACTTACGGGTCTGGGGCCAACGTCCTGACTTTC.

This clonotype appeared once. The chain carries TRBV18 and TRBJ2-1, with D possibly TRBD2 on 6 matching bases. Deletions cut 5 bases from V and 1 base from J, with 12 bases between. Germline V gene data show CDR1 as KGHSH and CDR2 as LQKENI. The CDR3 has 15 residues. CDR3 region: CASSSLGLSYNEQFF. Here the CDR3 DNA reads TGTGCCAGCTCATCCCTAGGACTATCCTACAATGAGCAGTTCTTC. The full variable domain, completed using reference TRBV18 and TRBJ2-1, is NAGVMQNPRHLVRRRGQEARLRCSPMKGHSHVYWYRQLPEEGLKFMVYLQKENIIDESGMPKERFSAEFPKEGPSILRIQQVVRGDSAAYFCASSSLGLSYNEQFFGPGTRLTVL.

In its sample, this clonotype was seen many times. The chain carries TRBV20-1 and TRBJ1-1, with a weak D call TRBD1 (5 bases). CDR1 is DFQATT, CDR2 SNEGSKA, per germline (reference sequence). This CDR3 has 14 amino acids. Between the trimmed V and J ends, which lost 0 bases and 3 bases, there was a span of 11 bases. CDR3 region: CSARDPRGDTEAFF. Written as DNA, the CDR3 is TGCAGTGCTAGAGACCCCCGGGGGGACACTGAAGCTTTCTTT.

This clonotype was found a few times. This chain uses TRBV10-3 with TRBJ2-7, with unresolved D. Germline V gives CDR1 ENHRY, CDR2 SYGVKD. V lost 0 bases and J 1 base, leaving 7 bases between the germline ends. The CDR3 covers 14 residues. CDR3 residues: CAISESVQSYEQYF. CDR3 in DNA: TGTGCCATCAGTGAGTCGGTCCAGTCCTACGAGCAGTACTTC.

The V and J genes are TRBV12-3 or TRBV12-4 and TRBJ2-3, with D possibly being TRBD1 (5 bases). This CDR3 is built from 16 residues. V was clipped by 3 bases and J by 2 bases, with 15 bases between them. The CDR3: CASSFWITGPTDTQYF. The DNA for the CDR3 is TGTGCCAGCAGTTTTTGGATTACAGGACCCACAGATACGCAGTATTTT.

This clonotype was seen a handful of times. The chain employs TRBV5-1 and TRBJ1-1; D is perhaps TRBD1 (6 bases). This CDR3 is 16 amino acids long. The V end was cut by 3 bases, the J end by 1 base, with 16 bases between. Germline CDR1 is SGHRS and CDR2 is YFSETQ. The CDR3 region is CASSWASGGRNTEAFF. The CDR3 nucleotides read TGCGCCAGCAGCTGGGCCTCCGGGGGGCGGAACACTGAAGCTTTCTTT.

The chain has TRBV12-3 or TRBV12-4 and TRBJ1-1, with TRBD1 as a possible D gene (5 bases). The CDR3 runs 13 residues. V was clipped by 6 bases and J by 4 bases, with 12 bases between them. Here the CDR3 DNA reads TGTGCCAGCAGGCCCGCAGGGACCACTGAAGCTTTCTTT. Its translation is CASRPAGTTEAFF.